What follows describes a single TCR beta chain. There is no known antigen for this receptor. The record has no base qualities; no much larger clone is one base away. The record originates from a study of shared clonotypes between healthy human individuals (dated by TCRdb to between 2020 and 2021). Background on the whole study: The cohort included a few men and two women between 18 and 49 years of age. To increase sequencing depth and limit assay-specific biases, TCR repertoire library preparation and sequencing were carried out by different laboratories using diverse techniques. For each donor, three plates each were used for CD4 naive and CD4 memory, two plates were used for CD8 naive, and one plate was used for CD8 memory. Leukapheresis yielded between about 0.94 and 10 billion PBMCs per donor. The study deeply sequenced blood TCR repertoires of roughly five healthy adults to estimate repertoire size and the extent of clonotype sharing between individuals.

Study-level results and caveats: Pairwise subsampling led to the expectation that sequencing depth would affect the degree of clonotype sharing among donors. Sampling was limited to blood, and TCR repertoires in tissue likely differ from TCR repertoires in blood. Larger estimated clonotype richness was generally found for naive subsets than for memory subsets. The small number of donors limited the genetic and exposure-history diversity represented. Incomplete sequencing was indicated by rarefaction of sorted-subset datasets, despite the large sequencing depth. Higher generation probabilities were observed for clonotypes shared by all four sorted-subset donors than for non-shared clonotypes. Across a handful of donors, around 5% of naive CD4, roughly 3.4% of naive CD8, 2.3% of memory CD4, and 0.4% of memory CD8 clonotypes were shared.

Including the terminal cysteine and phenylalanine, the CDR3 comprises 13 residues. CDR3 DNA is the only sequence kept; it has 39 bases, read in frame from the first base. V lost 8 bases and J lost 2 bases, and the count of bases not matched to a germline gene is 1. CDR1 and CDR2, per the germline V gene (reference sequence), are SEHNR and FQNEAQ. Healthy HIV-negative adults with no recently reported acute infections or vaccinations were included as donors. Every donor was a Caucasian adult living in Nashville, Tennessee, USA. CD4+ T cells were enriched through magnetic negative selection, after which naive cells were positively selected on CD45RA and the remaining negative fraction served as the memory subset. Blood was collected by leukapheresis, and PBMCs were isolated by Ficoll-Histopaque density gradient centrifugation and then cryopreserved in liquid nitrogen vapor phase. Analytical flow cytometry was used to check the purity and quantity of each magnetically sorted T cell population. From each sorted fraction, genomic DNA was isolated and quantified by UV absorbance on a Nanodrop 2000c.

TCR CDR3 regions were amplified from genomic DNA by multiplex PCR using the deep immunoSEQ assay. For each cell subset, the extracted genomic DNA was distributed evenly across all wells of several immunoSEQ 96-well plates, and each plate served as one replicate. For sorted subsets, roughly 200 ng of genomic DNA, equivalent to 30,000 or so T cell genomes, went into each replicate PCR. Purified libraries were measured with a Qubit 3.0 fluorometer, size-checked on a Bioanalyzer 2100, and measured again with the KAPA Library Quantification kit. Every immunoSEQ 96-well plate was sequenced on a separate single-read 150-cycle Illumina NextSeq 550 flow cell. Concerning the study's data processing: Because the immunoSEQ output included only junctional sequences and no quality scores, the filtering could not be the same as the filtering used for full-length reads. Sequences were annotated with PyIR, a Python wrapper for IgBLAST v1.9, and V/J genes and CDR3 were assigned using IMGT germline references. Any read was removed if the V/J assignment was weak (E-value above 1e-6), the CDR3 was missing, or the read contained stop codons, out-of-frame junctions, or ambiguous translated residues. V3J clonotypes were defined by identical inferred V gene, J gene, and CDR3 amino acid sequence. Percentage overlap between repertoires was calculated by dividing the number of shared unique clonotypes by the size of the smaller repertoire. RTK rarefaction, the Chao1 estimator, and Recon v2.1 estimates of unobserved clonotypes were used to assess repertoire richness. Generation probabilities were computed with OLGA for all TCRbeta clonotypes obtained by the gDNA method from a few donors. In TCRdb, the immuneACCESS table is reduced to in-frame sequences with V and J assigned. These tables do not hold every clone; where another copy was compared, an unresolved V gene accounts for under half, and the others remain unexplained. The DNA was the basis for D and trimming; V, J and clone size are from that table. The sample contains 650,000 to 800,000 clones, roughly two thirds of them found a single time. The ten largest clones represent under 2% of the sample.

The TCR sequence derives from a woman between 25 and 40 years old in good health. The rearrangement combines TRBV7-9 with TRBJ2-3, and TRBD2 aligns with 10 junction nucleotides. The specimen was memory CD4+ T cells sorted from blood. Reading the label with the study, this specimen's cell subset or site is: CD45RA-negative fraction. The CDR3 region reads CASGTSDTDTQYF. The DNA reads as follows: TGTGCCAGCGGGACTAGCGACACAGATACGCAGTATTTT.